This T cell receptor beta chain appears in the sequencing data of a study of T-cell reconstitution after alpha-beta-depleted transplantation in children. This clonotype was detected many times. V was pared by 7 bases and J by 2 bases, with 12 bases between. The CDR3 contains 13 residues. Germline loops: CDR1 MNHEY, CDR2 SVGEGT. Unique molecular identifiers were used to barcode this TCRbeta library. TCRdb reprocessed the PCR reads via MiXCR and lists one record per CDR3 protein. Of 100,000 to 120,000 distinct CDR3 sequences detected, about a tenth appear once; the ten largest clones hold around 8.2%. The sequences come from PBMCs from the stem cell graft donor, collected from the stem cell graft. The TCR was taken from a human donor who donated a stem cell graft to a child with acute lymphoblastic leukemia. The J gene is TRBJ2-7, the V gene TRBV6-2 or TRBV6-3; D might be TRBD1 (6 bases). CDR3 DNA: TGTGCCAGCACTGACAGGTTCCCCTACGAGCAGTACTTC. Its translation is CASTDRFPYEQYF.